Given below is one T cell receptor (beta chain) in context. The antigen is unknown. The CDR3 is made up of 22 amino acids. Losses at the gene ends were 2 bases for V and 4 bases for J; bases not matched to a gene: 21. CDR1 MGHRA and CDR2 YSYEKL come from the germline V gene. This PCR relied on a set of 60 Vbeta primers and 13 Jbeta primers. The method was immunoSEQ multiplex PCR; TCRdb's version includes in-frame clones alone and lacks a portion of them. The repertoire holds 200,000 or so clones, with around 86% as singletons. These data are taken from a study of cytomegalovirus exposure and HLA in healthy donors. The study, taken as a whole, reports: The listing of roughly 160 TCR beta chains classed them as cytomegalovirus-associated.

V gene TRBV4-1 combines with J gene TRBJ2-1; 12 bases align to TRBD2. This receptor was identified in a woman aged 50 to 60 in good health and CMV-seropositive. Input material: PBMCs. The CDR3 sequence: CASSQKASRLLAGGKVYNEQFF. Here the CDR3 DNA reads TGCGCCAGCAGCCAAAAAGCCTCCCGCCTACTAGCGGGAGGTAAGGTGTACAATGAGCAGTTCTTC.